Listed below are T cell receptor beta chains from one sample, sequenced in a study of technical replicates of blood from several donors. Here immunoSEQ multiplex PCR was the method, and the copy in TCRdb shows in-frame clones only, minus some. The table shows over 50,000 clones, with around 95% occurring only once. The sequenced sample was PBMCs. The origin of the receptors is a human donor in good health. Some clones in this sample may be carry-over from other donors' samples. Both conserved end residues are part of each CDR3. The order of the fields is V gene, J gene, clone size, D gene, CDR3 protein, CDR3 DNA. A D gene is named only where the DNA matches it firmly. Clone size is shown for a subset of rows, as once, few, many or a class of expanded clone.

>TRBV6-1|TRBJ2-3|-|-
CAGAQGTDTQYF
TGTGCCGGGGCACAGGGAACAGATACGCAGTATTTT
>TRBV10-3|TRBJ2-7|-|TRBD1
CAISAGTGAPYEQYF
TGTGCCATCAGCGCCGGGACAGGGGCCCCCTACGAGCAGTACTTC
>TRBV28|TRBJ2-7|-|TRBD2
CASSLGLGSSGRDEQYF
TGTGCCAGCAGCTTGGGGCTTGGGTCTAGCGGGAGAGATGAGCAGTACTTC
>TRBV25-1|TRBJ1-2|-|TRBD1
CASRQGDYGYTF
TGTGCCAGTAGACAGGGGGACTATGGCTACACCTTC
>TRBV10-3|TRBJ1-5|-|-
CAISDHNSNQPQHF
TGTGCCATCAGTGACCATAACAGTAATCAGCCCCAGCATTTT
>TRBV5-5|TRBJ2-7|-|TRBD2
CASSLSDIAGGIPYEQYF
TGTGCCAGCAGCTTGTCGGATATAGCGGGAGGCATTCCCTACGAGCAGTACTTC
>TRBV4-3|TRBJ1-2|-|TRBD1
CASSEDRDSYGYTF
TGCGCCAGCAGCGAAGACCGGGACAGTTATGGCTACACCTTC
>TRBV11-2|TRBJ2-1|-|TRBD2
CASSRQGPSGKQQFF
TGTGCCAGCAGCCGACAAGGTCCTAGCGGGAAACAGCAGTTCTTC
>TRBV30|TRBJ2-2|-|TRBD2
CAWSVAVAGAAGELFF
TGTGCCTGGAGTGTAGCGGTAGCGGGAGCGGCCGGGGAGCTGTTTTTT
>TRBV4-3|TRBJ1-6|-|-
CASSQVREMRNSPLHF
TGCGCCAGCAGCCAAGTCAGGGAAATGCGAAATTCACCCCTCCACTTT
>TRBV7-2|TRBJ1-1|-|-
CASSLGGITVQRGAFF
TGTGCCAGCAGCTTAGGGGGTATTACAGTCCAAAGGGGAGCTTTCTTT
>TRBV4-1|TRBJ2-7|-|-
CASSQEARATYEQYF
TGCGCCAGCAGCCAAGAGGCCAGGGCAACCTACGAGCAGTACTTC
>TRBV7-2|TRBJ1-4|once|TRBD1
CASSLSTGGELFF
TGTGCCAGCAGCCTGTCGACAGGGGGCGAACTGTTTTTT
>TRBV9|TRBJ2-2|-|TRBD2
CASSVLPSGNTGELFF
TGTGCCAGCAGCGTACTGCCTAGCGGGAACACCGGGGAGCTGTTTTTT
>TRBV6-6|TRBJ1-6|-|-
CASSYERGGDSPLHF
TGTGCCAGCAGTTACGAGAGAGGGGGGGATTCACCCCTCCACTTT
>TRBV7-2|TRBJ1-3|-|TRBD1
CASSLEGGQGVTIYF
TGTGCCAGCAGCTTAGAGGGGGGACAGGGGGTCACCATATATTTT
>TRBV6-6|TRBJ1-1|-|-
CASSYSSVAVAFF
TGTGCCAGCAGTTACTCCTCGGTGGCGGTGGCTTTCTTT
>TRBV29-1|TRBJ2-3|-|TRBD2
CSVEGLADSTDTQYF
TGCAGCGTTGAGGGACTAGCGGACTCCACAGATACGCAGTATTTT
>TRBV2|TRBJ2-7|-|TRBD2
CASSGTSGRGTKQYF
TGTGCCAGCAGTGGGACTAGCGGGAGGGGTACTAAGCAGTACTTC
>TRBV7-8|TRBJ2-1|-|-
CASSPPREYGLRRNEQFF
TGTGCCAGCAGCCCCCCTAGGGAGTATGGACTCCGGAGAAATGAGCAGTTCTTC
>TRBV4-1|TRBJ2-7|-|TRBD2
CASSQGGLARYEQYF
TGCGCCAGCAGCCAGGGGGGACTAGCGAGATACGAGCAGTACTTC
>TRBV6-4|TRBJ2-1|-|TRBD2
CASSDGSGGREEQFF
TGTGCCAGCAGTGACGGCAGCGGGGGTAGGGAGGAGCAGTTCTTC
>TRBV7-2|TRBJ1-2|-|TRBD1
CASSPSTGVYGYTF
TGTGCCAGCAGCCCGAGCACAGGGGTCTATGGCTACACCTTC
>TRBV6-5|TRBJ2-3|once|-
CASSYSNPRDTQYF
TGTGCCAGCAGTTACTCGAATCCGCGGGATACGCAGTATTTT
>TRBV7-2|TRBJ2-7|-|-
CASSLDARRSYEQYF
TGTGCCAGCAGCTTAGACGCCAGGCGTTCCTACGAGCAGTACTTC
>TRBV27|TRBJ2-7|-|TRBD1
CASRGQGLDEQYF
TGTGCCAGCCGAGGACAGGGGCTCGACGAGCAGTACTTC
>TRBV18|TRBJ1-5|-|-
CASSPAGLQPQHF
TGTGCCAGCTCACCGGCGGGTTTGCAGCCCCAGCATTTT
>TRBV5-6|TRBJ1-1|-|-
CASSLPFRVNTEAFF
TGTGCCAGCAGCCTTCCATTCCGGGTCAACACTGAAGCTTTCTTT
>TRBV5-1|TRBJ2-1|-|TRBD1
CASNQGARGEQFF
TGCGCCAGCAACCAGGGGGCACGAGGTGAGCAGTTCTTC
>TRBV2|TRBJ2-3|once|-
CATLEGDTQYF
TGTGCCACCTTAGAGGGAGATACGCAGTATTTT
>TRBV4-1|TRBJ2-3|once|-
CASSLLRERTDTQYF
TGCGCCAGCAGCCTACTCCGGGAAAGGACAGATACGCAGTATTTT
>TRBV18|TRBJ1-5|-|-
CASSPSTASNQPQHF
TGTGCCAGCTCACCGAGTACAGCCAGCAATCAGCCCCAGCATTTT
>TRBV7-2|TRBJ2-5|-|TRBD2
CASSLNRGGPVPETQYF
TGTGCCAGCAGCTTAAATCGGGGGGGGCCTGTTCCGGAGACCCAGTACTTC
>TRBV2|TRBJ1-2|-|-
CASNPEALGTNYGYTF
TGTGCCAGCAACCCGGAGGCCCTTGGGACTAACTATGGCTACACCTTC
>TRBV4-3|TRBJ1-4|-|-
CASSQDRQPLITNEKLFF
TGCGCCAGCAGCCAAGATCGACAGCCTCTCATAACTAATGAAAAACTGTTTTTT
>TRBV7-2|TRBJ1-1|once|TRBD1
CASRALGTGLGTEAFF
TGTGCCAGCAGGGCTCTAGGGACAGGGCTTGGGACTGAAGCTTTCTTT
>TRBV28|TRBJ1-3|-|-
CASTPGASEDTIYF
TGTGCCAGCACCCCAGGGGCTTCAGAGGACACCATATATTTT
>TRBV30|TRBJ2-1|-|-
CAWRTTTYNEQFF
TGTGCCTGGAGGACTACAACCTACAATGAGCAGTTCTTC
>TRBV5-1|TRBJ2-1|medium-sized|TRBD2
CASSQSGGYNEQFF
TGCGCCAGCAGCCAGAGCGGGGGCTACAATGAGCAGTTCTTC
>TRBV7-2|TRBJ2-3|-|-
CASSQGGSTDTQYF
TGTGCCAGCAGCCAGGGGGGATCCACAGATACGCAGTATTTT
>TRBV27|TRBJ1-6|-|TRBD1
CASSPAGTGGMSLHF
TGTGCCAGCAGTCCAGCCGGGACAGGGGGCATGTCCCTCCACTTT
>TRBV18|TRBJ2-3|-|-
CASSPEGGYMGGTQYF
TGTGCCAGCTCACCGGAAGGTGGTTACATGGGGGGTACGCAGTATTTT
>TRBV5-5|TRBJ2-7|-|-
CASSSSYEQYF
TGTGCCAGCAGCTCCAGCTACGAGCAGTACTTC
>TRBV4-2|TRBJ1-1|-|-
CASSQGARPEAFF
TGTGCCAGCAGCCAAGGGGCCCGGCCTGAAGCTTTCTTT
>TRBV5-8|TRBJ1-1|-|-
CASSLAGAGKNTEAFF
TGTGCCAGCAGCTTGGCCGGGGCGGGAAAGAACACTGAAGCTTTCTTT